This TCR beta chain is drawn from a study of OX40 agonist ivuxolimab in advanced cancers. Libraries were prepared by immunoSEQ multiplex PCR; TCRdb keeps only in-frame clonotypes and omits some of them. The sample has about 84,000 clones; 85% to 90% are singletons. The sequencing used CD4+ or CD8+ T cells sorted from blood, collected in a trial of the OX40 agonist ivuxolimab. The TCR was taken from an adult with an advanced solid tumor such as melanoma, head and neck, liver or kidney cancer.

CDR3 sequence: CASSVARTGEGQNTDTQYF. CDR3 coding DNA: TGTGCCAGCAGTGTAGCCCGGACAGGGGAAGGACAGAACACAGATACGCAGTATTTT. V gene TRBV2 combines with J gene TRBJ2-3, with 9 positions matching TRBD1. With V trimmed by 4 bases and J by 2 bases, 16 bases remained unmatched. The germline V gene has CDR1 SNHLY and CDR2 FYNNEI. The CDR3 extends over 19 amino acids.